A selection of T cell receptor beta chains follows, all from one sample in a study of blood T cells in healthy people across ages. A single record per CDR3 protein comes from TCRdb applying MiXCR to the 5' RACE reads. The top ten hold roughly a fifth of the sample, which has about a million distinct CDR3 sequences, 45% to 60% seen once. Sequenced input: blood. Receptor source: a woman aged 60-75 years in good health. The conserved cysteine and the conserved F or W are not part of the CDR3 here. Each record gives: J gene, V gene, clone size, CDR3 protein. Size is omitted from some rows. Given values are once, few, many or a class for expanded clones.

J: TRBJ1-2; V: TRBV12-3/TRBV12-4; size: -; CDR3: TSTLGWKGYGYT
J: TRBJ2-1; V: TRBV10-3; size: few; CDR3: AISRLLREQF
J: TRBJ1-3; V: TRBV4-2; size: -; CDR3: ASSQDKRRGTGNTIY
J: TRBJ2-4; V: TRBV5-1; size: -; CDR3: ASSPTSGSGNIQY
J: TRBJ1-1; V: TRBV11-2; size: -; CDR3: ASSLDAGPNTEAF
J: TRBJ2-7; V: TRBV5-4; size: -; CDR3: ASSPGGLFNEQY
J: TRBJ1-5; V: TRBV2; size: -; CDR3: ASSEGPSRNSNQPQH
J: TRBJ1-2; V: TRBV7-9; size: few; CDR3: ASSSQLPSGGALYYGYT
J: TRBJ2-7; V: TRBV3-1; size: -; CDR3: ASSQDAAGLAGEEQY
J: TRBJ2-1; V: TRBV20-1; size: few; CDR3: SAIKGLAGVRAGGNEQF
J: TRBJ1-5; V: TRBV27; size: once; CDR3: ASSFLGTGNQPQH
J: TRBJ1-2; V: TRBV10-3; size: -; CDR3: ASSETYNYGYT